This T cell receptor (beta chain) came from a study of OX40 agonist ivuxolimab in advanced cancers. The protocol was immunoSEQ multiplex PCR, while the TCRdb copy is restricted to in-frame clones and leaves out a portion. The data show about 20,000 clones, with about four fifths seen just once and about 20% held by the top ten. The material was CD4+ or CD8+ T cells sorted from blood, obtained in a trial of the OX40 agonist ivuxolimab. The clonotype comes from an adult with an advanced solid tumor such as melanoma, head and neck, liver or kidney cancer.

CDR3 region: CASSYSSRRGGYEQYF. CDR3 coding DNA: TGTGCCAGCAGTTACTCGAGTCGGCGGGGGGGCTACGAGCAGTACTTC. The gene calls are TRBV6-5 and TRBJ2-7; 9 positions match TRBD2. Germline V lookup: CDR1 MNHEY, CDR2 SVGAGI. J was trimmed by 3 bases and V by 0 bases; bases with no gene match: 6. CDR3 length equals 16 residues.